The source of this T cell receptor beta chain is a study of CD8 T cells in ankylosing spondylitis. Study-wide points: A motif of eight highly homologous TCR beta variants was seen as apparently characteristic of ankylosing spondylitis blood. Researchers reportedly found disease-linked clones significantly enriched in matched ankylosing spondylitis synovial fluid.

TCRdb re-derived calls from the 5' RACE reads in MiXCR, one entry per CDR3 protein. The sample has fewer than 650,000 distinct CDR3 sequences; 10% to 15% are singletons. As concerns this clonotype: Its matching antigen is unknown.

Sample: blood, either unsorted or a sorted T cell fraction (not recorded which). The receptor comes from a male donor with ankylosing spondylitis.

The CDR3 loop is CASSLRWEGHEQYF. CDR3 sequence (DNA): TGTGCCAGCAGCTTACGGTGGGAGGGCCACGAGCAGTACTTC. The chain has TRBV7-2 and TRBJ2-7, with 7 bases aligning to TRBD2. J lost 5 bases, V lost 2 bases, and 6 bases had no gene match. The CDR3 has 14 residues. In germline, CDR1 is SGHTA, CDR2 FQGNSA.